This record concerns one TCR beta chain sequence. The CDR3 sequence is 16 residues long. Germline V lookup: CDR1 SGHNT, CDR2 YYREEE (reference sequence). J was trimmed by 7 bases and V by 4 bases; bases with no gene match: 7. The data belong to a study of blood T cell repertoires in COVID-19. In the study overall: T cells, B-cell-depleted T cells, or PBMCs supplied cDNA or gDNA.

Measured with immunoSEQ multiplex PCR; TCRdb has only the in-frame clones, and not every one. The data hold 40,000 or so clones, with 70% to 90% observed a single time. This sequence was found in a man aged 35-49 years with active COVID-19. Source material: peripheral blood. The rearrangement uses TRBV5-4 and TRBJ2-1; 14 bases agree with TRBD2. The CDR3 protein is CASSKGLAGVGNEQFF. CDR3 DNA: TGTGCCAGCAGCAAGGGACTAGCGGGAGTAGGGAATGAGCAGTTCTTC. Looking up the rest from reference TRBV5-4 and TRBJ2-1 gives the full variable domain: ETGVTQSPTHLIKTRGQQVTLRCSSQSGHNTVSWYQQALGQGPQFIFQYYREEENGRGNFPPRFSGLQFPNYSSELNVNALELDDSALYLCASSKGLAGVGNEQFFGPGTRLTVL.